The 27 T cell receptor beta chains reported below all come from one sample, sequenced in a study of shared clonotypes between healthy human individuals. Sequencing used immunoSEQ multiplex PCR; TCRdb keeps in-frame clones, though not all of them. The data show approximately 2.1 million clones, with approximately 95% seen just once and about 0.37% held by the top ten. Input material: naive CD4+ T cells from PBMCs. Regarding subset: CD45RA+ positively selected. The receptors were gathered from a man younger than 35 in good health. Some clones in this sample may be carry-over from other donors' samples.

The chain uses TRBV5-1 and TRBJ1-2; maybe TRBD1 (5 bases). The CDR3 has 15 residues. Germline CDR1 reads SGHRS; CDR2 reads YFSETQ. Trimming cost V 5 bases and J 5 bases, with 19 bases left between them. The CDR3 nucleotides are TGCGCCAGCAGTCCCGGGGCTCATTCGGAATATGGCTACACCTTC. Translation: CASSPGAHSEYGYTF.

The CDR3 sequence is CASSFRRRLGNQPQHF. DNA of the CDR3: TGTGCCAGCAGTTTTCGCAGGCGGCTGGGCAATCAGCCCCAGCATTTT. V usage is TRBV28 and J usage is TRBJ1-5; D uncertain. The CDR3 totals 16 residues. Between the trimmed V and J ends, which lost 3 bases and 2 bases, there was a span of 14 bases. Germline lookup yields CDR1 MDHEN and CDR2 SYDVKM.

V usage is TRBV5-6 and J usage is TRBJ2-7; TRBD2 agrees at 7 bases. Looked up from germline, CDR1 is SGHDT and CDR2 is YYEEEE. The CDR3 has 16 amino acids. The V segment lost 4 bases and the J segment 2 bases; nucleotides outside the gene matches: 12. In DNA form, the CDR3 reads TGTGCCAGCAGCCGGACTAAGGCGGGGGTCCCCTACGAGCAGTACTTC. Residues: CASSRTKAGVPYEQYF.

The chain recombines TRBV14 with TRBJ1-1; D gene ambiguous. V was clipped by 4 bases and J by 11 bases, with 14 bases between them. Germline CDR1 SGHDN, CDR2 FVKESK. The CDR3 has 12 amino acids. The CDR3 DNA reads TGTGCCAGCAGCCCCCGATTGGTAGGGGCTTTCTTT. It codes for CASSPRLVGAFF.

Worth noting for this clone: The same CDR3 can be traced to other DNA sequences in this sample. V gene TRBV28 combines with J gene TRBJ2-1, with D unclear. The germline V and J ends were trimmed by 6 bases and 4 bases, with 10 bases remaining between them. Germline V CDR1 and CDR2: MDHEN, SYDVKM. The CDR3 runs to 13 residues. The CDR3 DNA sequence: TGTGCCAGCAGCCCAGGCAGTTACAATGAGCAGTTCTTC. Translated: CASSPGSYNEQFF.

This clone was seen just once. The gene calls are TRBV10-2 and TRBJ1-1; TRBD1 is a possible D gene (6 bases). The CDR3 sequence is 14 residues long. The germline V and J ends were trimmed by 6 bases and 0 bases, with 11 bases remaining between them. The germline V gene has CDR1 WSHSY and CDR2 SAAADI. The CDR3 nucleotides read TGCGCCAGCAGGGACAGCAGCGTGAACACTGAAGCTTTCTTT. The encoded protein is CASRDSSVNTEAFF.

In regard to this clone: The same CDR3 arises from other DNA sequences in this sample as well. The chain employs TRBV2 and TRBJ1-2; 9 nucleotides agree with TRBD1. The ends lost 3 bases at V and 4 bases at J; junction bases unmatched: 3. The CDR3 totals 14 residues. CDR1 and CDR2 (germline): SNHLY, FYNNEI. The CDR3 DNA is TGTGCCAGCAGTGAGGACAGGGGACCCTATGGCTACACCTTC. Encoded protein: CASSEDRGPYGYTF.

The genes are TRBV5-4 and TRBJ2-7, with TRBD2 identical over 8 bases. CDR1 is SGHNT and CDR2 is YYREEE in the germline V gene (reference sequence). The junction had 8 bases not matched to a gene; V was cut back by 1 base and J by 5 bases. This CDR3 is 15 amino acids long. CDR3 DNA: TGTGCCAGCAGCTTGAGAGGCGGGAGGTTTAACGAGCAGTACTTC. This sequence encodes CASSLRGGRFNEQYF. The entire variable domain, with the rest obtained from reference TRBV5-4 and TRBJ2-7, is as follows: ETGVTQSPTHLIKTRGQQVTLRCSSQSGHNTVSWYQQALGQGPQFIFQYYREEENGRGNFPPRFSGLQFPNYSSELNVNALELDDSALYLCASSLRGGRFNEQYFGPGTRLTVT.

The chain links TRBV29-1 to TRBJ2-4, with 7 nucleotides matching TRBD2. The CDR3 length is 15 residues. V shed 4 bases and J 10 bases; nucleotides not matched to a gene: 16. The germline gives CDR1 SQVTM, CDR2 ANQGSEA. The CDR3 DNA sequence: TGCAGCGTTGTTTTTTTTCGGGGGACTATTCTTATTCAGTACTTC. As protein: CSVVFFRGTILIQYF.

The chain combines TRBV11-2 with TRBJ1-1, with TRBD1 identical over 7 bases. Germline V gene data show CDR1 as SGHAT and CDR2 as FQNNGV. Trimming cost V 4 bases and J 5 bases; bases outside gene matches: 1. The CDR3 length is 12 residues. Written as DNA, the CDR3 is TGTGCCAGCAGCTACAGGGGTACTGAAGCTTTCTTT. It codes for CASSYRGTEAFF.

The genes are TRBV7-2 and TRBJ1-1, with a weak D call TRBD1 (5 bases). Deletions cut 0 bases from V and 4 bases from J, with 12 bases between. CDR3 size: 15 residues. CDR1 is SGHTA and CDR2 is FQGNSA in the germline V gene. CDR3 in amino acids: CASSLAGQRGTEAFF. In DNA form, the CDR3 reads TGTGCCAGCAGCTTAGCGGGGCAGCGCGGCACTGAAGCTTTCTTT.

The rearrangement joins TRBV6-5 to TRBJ1-2; D is possibly TRBD1 (5 bases). The ends were cut back, 6 bases at V and 7 bases at J, with 12 bases in the middle. This CDR3 comprises 12 residues. Germline values: CDR1 MNHEY, CDR2 SVGAGI. CDR3 amino acids: CASRTEETGYTF. As DNA, the CDR3 is TGTGCCAGCAGGACAGAGGAGACTGGCTACACCTTC.

A single count supports this clone. This sequence joins TRBV5-8 and TRBJ2-3, with 7 bases fitting TRBD2. This CDR3 has 15 amino acids. V gave up 3 bases and J gave up 6 bases; unmatched junction bases: 10. Germline loops: CDR1 SGHTS, CDR2 YDEGEE. Here the CDR3 DNA reads TGTGCCAGCAGCTCCGAAATCACTAGCGAGGATACGCAGTATTTT. The encoded protein is CASSSEITSEDTQYF.

The V and J genes are TRBV28 and TRBJ1-1; D remains ambiguous. Germline V lookup: CDR1 MDHEN, CDR2 SYDVKM. The length of the CDR3 is 11 residues. Trimming removed 7 bases from V and 6 bases from J, with 9 bases in between. CDR3 coding DNA: TGTGCCAGCACCACGGCGGCTGAAGCTTTCTTT. It translates to CASTTAAEAFF. Using reference TRBV28 and TRBJ1-1 for the parts outside the CDR3, the full variable domain is DVKVTQSSRYLVKRTGEKVFLECVQDMDHENMFWYRQDPGLGLRLIYFSYDVKMKEKGDIPEGYSVSREKKERFSLILESASTNQTSMYLCASTTAAEAFFGQGTRLTVV.

This rearrangement joins TRBV6-1 to TRBJ2-3, with D possibly being TRBD2 (5 bases). This CDR3 is built from 14 residues. The ends were cut back, 7 bases at V and 0 bases at J, with 11 bases in the middle. Germline CDR1 MNHNS, CDR2 SASEGT. The CDR3 DNA reads as TGTGCCAGCACCATCAGGACTAGCACAGATACGCAGTATTTT. It is translated as CASTIRTSTDTQYF.

V is TRBV5-8 and J is TRBJ1-5; D ambiguous. CDR3 length: 17 amino acids. Trimming cost V 1 base and J 0 bases, with 14 bases left between them. Germline CDR1 reads SGHTS; CDR2 reads YDEGEE. CDR3 in DNA: TGTGCCAGCAGCTTGAGGTTGAACACTTATAGCAATCAGCCCCAGCATTTT. Its protein product is CASSLRLNTYSNQPQHF. The full variable domain, its missing parts supplied by reference TRBV5-8 and TRBJ1-5, is EAGVTQSPTHLIKTRGQQATLRCSPISGHTSVYWYQQALGLGLQFLLWYDEGEERNRGNFPPRFSGRQFPNYSSELNVNALELEDSALYLCASSLRLNTYSNQPQHFGDGTRLSIL.

In the case of this clone: Additional DNA sequences in this sample encode the identical CDR3. In DNA, the CDR3 is TGTGCCAGCAGTTACCAGGTGAACACTGAAGCTTTCTTT. Translated, it gives CASSYQVNTEAFF. The chain recombines TRBV6-5 with TRBJ1-1; D unresolved. Germline CDR1 MNHEY, CDR2 SVGAGI. Trimming removed 2 bases from V and 0 bases from J, with 4 bases in between. This CDR3 has 13 amino acids.

This clone was recorded once. V usage is TRBV2 and J usage is TRBJ1-1; the D is unclear. The CDR3 sequence is 14 residues long. CDR1 and CDR2 (germline): SNHLY, FYNNEI. The germline V and J ends were trimmed by 8 bases and 5 bases, with 18 bases remaining between them. The CDR3 coding sequence is TGTGCCAGCGGCGGGTCGAGGGTTAGGACTGAAGCTTTCTTT. Protein product: CASGGSRVRTEAFF.

As concerns this clone: The same CDR3 also results from other DNA sequences found in this sample. The rearrangement uses TRBV7-6 and TRBJ2-5, with D possibly being TRBD2 (6 bases). The CDR3 extends over 14 amino acids. Germline CDR1 SGHVS, CDR2 FNYEAQ. V was clipped by 1 base and J by 3 bases, with 9 bases between them. The CDR3 DNA reads as TGTGCCAGCAGCTTAGGGGACTCCAAAGAGACCCAGTACTTC. Amino acid sequence: CASSLGDSKETQYF. The full variable domain, in which reference TRBV7-6 and TRBJ2-5 provide the parts outside the CDR3, is GAGVSQSPRYKVTKRGQDVALRCDPISGHVSLYWYRQALGQGPEFLTYFNYEAQQDKSGLPNDRFSAERPEGSISTLTIQRTEQRDSAMYRCASSLGDSKETQYFGPGTRLLVL.

The rearrangement uses TRBV5-1 and TRBJ2-2; perhaps TRBD2 as D (6 bases). Germline V gene lookup returns CDR1 SGHRS and CDR2 YFSETQ. The V end was cut by 6 bases, the J end by 4 bases, with 10 bases between. The CDR3 has 13 amino acids. The CDR3 DNA follows: TGCGCCAGCACCCCGGGAGTCACCGGGGAGCTGTTTTTT. As protein: CASTPGVTGELFF.

On this clone itself: The same CDR3 can be traced to other DNA sequences in this sample. The chain carries TRBV2 and TRBJ1-5, with 8 bases lining up with TRBD1. Losses at the gene ends were 4 bases for V and 4 bases for J; bases not matched to a gene: 3. The CDR3 has 14 amino acids. CDR1 is SNHLY and CDR2 is FYNNEI in the germline V gene. The CDR3 DNA follows: TGTGCCAGCAGTGGGACAGGGTTAAATCAGCCCCAGCATTTT. Translating it yields CASSGTGLNQPQHF.

V usage is TRBV10-3 and J usage is TRBJ1-2; D uncertain. Trimming took 2 bases from V and 8 from J, leaving 9 bases between them. Germline CDR1 ENHRY, CDR2 SYGVKD. CDR3 size: 12 residues. In nucleotides, the CDR3 is TGTGCCATCAGTGAGATGGGGTCCGGCTACACCTTC. The encoded protein is CAISEMGSGYTF.

The chain couples TRBV27 to TRBJ1-2, with no clear D. CDR1 is MNHEY and CDR2 is SMNVEV in the germline V gene (reference sequence). The CDR3 has 17 amino acids. V dropped 4 bases and J dropped 1 base, with 19 bases sitting between them. The CDR3 DNA reads as TGTGCCAGCAGTTCGCTGGCGGTCGGGTCGGATAACTATGGCTACACCTTC. Its protein is CASSSLAVGSDNYGYTF.

This sequence joins TRBV18 and TRBJ2-7; 7 nucleotides align to TRBD1. CDR1 KGHSH and CDR2 LQKENI come from the germline V gene. CDR3 size: 14 residues. J gave up 5 bases and V 1 base, and 5 bases lay outside the gene matches. The DNA of the CDR3 is TGTGCCAGCTCACCACAGACGGGGACAGACGAGCAGTACTTC. This sequence encodes CASSPQTGTDEQYF.

This sequence joins TRBV5-4 and TRBJ2-1; no clear D. The CDR3 totals 14 residues. The V end was cut by 4 bases, the J end by 10 bases, with 18 bases between. The germline V gene encodes CDR1 SGHNT and CDR2 YYREEE (reference sequence). The CDR3 nucleotides read TGTGCCAGCAGCCTCACGGTTACCTCAGAGGAGCAGTTCTTC. This sequence encodes CASSLTVTSEEQFF.

The V and J genes are TRBV25-1 and TRBJ1-1; D uncertain. The CDR3 contains 13 residues. CDR1 and CDR2 (germline): MGHDK, SYGVNS. Trimming pared 0 bases from V and 5 bases from J, leaving 7 bases between. The chain's CDR3 is CASSEYSGTEAFF. DNA of the CDR3: TGTGCCAGCAGTGAATATTCGGGGACTGAAGCTTTCTTT.

V and J are TRBV5-4 and TRBJ1-1, with no clear D. Trimming shortened V by 0 bases and J by 4 bases, and 10 bases separated the two germline ends. The V gene's germline CDR1 is SGHNT and CDR2 YYREEE (reference sequence). This CDR3 has 14 amino acids. CDR3 in amino acids: CASSLGPSGTEAFF. CDR3 sequence (DNA): TGTGCCAGCAGCTTGGGGCCGAGTGGCACTGAAGCTTTCTTT.